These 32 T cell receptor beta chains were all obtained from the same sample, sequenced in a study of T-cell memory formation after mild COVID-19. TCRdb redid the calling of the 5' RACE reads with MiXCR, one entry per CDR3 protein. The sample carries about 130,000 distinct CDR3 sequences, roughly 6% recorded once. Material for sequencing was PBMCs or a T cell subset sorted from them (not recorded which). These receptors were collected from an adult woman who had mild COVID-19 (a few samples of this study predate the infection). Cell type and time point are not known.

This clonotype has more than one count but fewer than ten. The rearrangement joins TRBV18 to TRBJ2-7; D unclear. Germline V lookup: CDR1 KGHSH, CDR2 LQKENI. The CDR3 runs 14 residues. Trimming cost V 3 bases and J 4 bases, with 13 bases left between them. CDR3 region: CASSPQDNEYEQYF. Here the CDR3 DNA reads TGTGCCAGCTCACCCCAAGACAACGAATACGAGCAGTACTTC.

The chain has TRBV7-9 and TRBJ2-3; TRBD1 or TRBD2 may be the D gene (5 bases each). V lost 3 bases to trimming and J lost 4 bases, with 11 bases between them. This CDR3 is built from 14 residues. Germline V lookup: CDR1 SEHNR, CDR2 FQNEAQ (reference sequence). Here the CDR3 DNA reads TGTGCCAGCAGCTTGCGAGGGGTGGCAGATACGCAGTATTTT. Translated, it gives CASSLRGVADTQYF.

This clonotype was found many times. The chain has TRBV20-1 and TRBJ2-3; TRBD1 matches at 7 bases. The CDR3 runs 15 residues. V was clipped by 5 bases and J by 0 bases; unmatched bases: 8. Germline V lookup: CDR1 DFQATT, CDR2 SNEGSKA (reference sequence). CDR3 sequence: CSASLGTASTDTQYF. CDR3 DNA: TGCAGTGCTTCCCTCGGGACAGCTAGCACAGATACGCAGTATTTT.

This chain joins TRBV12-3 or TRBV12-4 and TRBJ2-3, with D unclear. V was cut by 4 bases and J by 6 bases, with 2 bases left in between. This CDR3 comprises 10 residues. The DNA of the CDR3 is TGTGCCAGCAGTTGGGATACGCAGTATTTT. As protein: CASSWDTQYF.

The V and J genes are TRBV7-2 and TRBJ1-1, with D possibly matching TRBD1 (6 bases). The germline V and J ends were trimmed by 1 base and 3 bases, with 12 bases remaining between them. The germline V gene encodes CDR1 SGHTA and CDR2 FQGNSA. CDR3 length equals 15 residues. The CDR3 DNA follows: TGTGCCAGCAGCTTAGTTGGACAGTCCTACACTGAAGCTTTCTTT. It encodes CASSLVGQSYTEAFF.

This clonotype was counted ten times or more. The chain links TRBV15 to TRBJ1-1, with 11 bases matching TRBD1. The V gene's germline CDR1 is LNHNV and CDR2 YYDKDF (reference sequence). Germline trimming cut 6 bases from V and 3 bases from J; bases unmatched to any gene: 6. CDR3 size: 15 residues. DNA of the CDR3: TGTGCCACCAGAAGACCGGGACAGGGGGACACTGAAGCTTTCTTT. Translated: CATRRPGQGDTEAFF.

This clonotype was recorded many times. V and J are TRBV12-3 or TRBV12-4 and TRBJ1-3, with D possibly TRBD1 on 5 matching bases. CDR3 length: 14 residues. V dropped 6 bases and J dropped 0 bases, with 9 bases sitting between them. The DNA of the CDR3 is TGTGCCAGCAGCAAGACAGACTCTGGAAACACCATATATTTT. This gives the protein CASSKTDSGNTIYF.

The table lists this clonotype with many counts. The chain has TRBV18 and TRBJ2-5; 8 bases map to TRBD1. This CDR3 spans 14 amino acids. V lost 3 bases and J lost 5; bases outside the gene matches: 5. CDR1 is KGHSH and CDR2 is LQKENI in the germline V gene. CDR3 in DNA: TGTGCCAGCTCACCGGGACAGGTTTACGAGACCCAGTACTTC. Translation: CASSPGQVYETQYF. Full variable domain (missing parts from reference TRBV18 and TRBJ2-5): NAGVMQNPRHLVRRRGQEARLRCSPMKGHSHVYWYRQLPEEGLKFMVYLQKENIIDESGMPKERFSAEFPKEGPSILRIQQVVRGDSAAYFCASSPGQVYETQYFGPGTRLLVL.

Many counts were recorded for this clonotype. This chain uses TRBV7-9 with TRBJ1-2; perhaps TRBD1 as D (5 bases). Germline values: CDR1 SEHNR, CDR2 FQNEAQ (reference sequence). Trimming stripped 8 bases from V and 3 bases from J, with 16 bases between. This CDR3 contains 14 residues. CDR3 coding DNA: TGTGCCAGCGGGGGTGGGCACCCTCACTATGGCTACACCTTC. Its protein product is CASGGGHPHYGYTF.

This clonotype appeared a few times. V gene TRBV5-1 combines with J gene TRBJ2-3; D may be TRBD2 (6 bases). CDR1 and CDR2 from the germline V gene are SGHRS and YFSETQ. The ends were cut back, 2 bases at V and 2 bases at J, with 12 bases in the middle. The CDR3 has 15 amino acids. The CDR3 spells CASSFAGLDTDTQYF. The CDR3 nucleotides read TGCGCCAGCAGCTTCGCGGGGCTCGACACAGATACGCAGTATTTT.

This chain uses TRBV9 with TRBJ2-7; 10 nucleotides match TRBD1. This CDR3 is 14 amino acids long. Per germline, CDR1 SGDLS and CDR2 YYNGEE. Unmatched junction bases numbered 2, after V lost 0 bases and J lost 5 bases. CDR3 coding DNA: TGTGCCAGCAGCGTAGGGGGACAGGGGAACGAGCAGTACTTC. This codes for CASSVGGQGNEQYF.

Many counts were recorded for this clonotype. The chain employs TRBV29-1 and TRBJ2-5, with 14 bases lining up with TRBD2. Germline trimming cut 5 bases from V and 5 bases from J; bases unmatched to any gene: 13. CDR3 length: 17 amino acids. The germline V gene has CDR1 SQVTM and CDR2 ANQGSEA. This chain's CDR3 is CSVNSGLAGGYGETQYF. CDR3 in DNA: TGCAGCGTTAACTCAGGACTAGCGGGGGGATATGGGGAGACCCAGTACTTC. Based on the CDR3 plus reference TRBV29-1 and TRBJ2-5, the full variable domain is SAVISQKPSRDICQRGTSLTIQCQVDSQVTMMFWYRQQPGQSLTLIATANQGSEATYESGFVIDKFPISRPNLTFSTLTVSNMSPEDSSIYLCSVNSGLAGGYGETQYFGPGTRLLVL.

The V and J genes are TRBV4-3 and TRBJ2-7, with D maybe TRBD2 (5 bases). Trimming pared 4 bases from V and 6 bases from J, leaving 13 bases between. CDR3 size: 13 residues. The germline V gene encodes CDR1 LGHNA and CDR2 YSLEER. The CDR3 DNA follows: TGCGCCAGCAGCCTCCGCAGAGGGCCCGAGCAGTACTTC. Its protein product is CASSLRRGPEQYF.

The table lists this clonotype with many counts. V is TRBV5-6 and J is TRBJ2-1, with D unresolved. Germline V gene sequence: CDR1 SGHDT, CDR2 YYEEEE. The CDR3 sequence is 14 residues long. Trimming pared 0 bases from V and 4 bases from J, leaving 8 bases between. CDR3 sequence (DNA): TGTGCCAGCAGCTTGGGACCCGGGTACAATGAGCAGTTCTTC. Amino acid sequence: CASSLGPGYNEQFF.

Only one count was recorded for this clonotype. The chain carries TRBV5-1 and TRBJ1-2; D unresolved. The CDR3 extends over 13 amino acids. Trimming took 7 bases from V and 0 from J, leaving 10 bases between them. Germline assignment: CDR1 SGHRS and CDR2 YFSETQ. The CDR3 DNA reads TGCGCCAGCGGTGAGCTAACTAACTATGGCTACACCTTC. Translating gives CASGELTNYGYTF.

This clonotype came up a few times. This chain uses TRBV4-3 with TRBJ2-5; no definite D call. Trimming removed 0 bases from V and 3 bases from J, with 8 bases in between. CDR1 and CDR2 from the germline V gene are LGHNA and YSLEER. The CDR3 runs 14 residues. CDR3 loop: CASSQDHEKETQYF. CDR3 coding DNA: TGCGCCAGCAGCCAAGATCACGAGAAAGAGACCCAGTACTTC.

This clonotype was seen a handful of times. The CDR3 region is CASTRDSSYEQYF. The CDR3 DNA sequence: TGTGCCAGCACCCGGGACAGTTCCTACGAGCAGTACTTC. The gene calls are TRBV12-3 or TRBV12-4 and TRBJ2-7; 7 bases agree with TRBD1. J was trimmed by 1 base and V by 7 bases; bases with no gene match: 4. The CDR3 spans 13 residues.

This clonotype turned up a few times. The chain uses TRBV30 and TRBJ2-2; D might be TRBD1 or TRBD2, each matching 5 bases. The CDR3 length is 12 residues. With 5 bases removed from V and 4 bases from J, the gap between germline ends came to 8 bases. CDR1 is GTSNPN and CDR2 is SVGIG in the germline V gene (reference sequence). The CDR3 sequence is CAWGGFTGELFF. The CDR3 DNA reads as TGTGCCTGGGGGGGTTTCACCGGGGAGCTGTTTTTT.

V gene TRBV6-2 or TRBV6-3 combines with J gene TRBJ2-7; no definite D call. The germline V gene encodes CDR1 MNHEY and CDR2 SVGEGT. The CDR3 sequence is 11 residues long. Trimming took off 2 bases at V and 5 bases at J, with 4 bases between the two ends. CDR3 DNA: TGTGCCAGCAGTTACGTCGACGAGCAGTACTTC. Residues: CASSYVDEQYF.

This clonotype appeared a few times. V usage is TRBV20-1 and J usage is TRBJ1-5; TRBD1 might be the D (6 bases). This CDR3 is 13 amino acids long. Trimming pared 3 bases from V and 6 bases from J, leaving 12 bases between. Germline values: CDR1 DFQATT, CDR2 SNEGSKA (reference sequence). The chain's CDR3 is CSASPTGRQPQHF. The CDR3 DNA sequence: TGCAGTGCTAGCCCGACAGGTCGTCAGCCCCAGCATTTT.

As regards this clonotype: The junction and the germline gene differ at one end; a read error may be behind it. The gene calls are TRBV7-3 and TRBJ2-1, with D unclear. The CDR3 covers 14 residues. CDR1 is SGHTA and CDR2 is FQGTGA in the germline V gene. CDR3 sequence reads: CASSSPPVGNELFF. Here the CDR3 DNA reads TGTGCCAGCAGCTCCCCCCCCGTGGGAAATGAGCTGTTCTTC.

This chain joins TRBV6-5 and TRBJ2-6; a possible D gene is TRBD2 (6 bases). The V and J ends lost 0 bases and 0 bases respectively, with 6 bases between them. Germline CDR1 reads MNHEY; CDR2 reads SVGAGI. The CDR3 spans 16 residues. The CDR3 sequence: CASSYSDYSGANVLTF. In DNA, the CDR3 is TGTGCCAGCAGTTACTCGGACTACTCTGGGGCCAACGTCCTGACTTTC.

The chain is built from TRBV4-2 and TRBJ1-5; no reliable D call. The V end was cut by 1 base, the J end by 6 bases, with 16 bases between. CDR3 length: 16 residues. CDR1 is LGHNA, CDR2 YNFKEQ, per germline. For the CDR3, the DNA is TGTGCCAGCAGCCAAGGAGGGCTTGATGAGGGTCAGCCCCAGCATTTT. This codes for CASSQGGLDEGQPQHF.

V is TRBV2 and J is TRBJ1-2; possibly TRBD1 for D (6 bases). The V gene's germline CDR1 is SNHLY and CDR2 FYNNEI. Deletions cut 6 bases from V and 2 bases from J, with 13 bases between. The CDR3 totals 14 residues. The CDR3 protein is CASRIQGINYGYTF. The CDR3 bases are TGTGCCAGCAGAATACAGGGCATCAACTATGGCTACACCTTC.

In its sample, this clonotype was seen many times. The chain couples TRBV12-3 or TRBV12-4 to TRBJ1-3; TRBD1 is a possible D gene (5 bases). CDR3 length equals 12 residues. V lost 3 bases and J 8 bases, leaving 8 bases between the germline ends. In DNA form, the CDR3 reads TGTGCCAGCAGTTTGTCGGGGGACACCATATATTTT. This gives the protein CASSLSGDTIYF.

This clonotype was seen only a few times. In DNA, the CDR3 is TGTGCCAGCAGCTCGACTAGCGCGGGGGAGCTGTTTTTT. Its translation: CASSSTSAGELFF. This chain joins TRBV5-6 and TRBJ2-2; 8 positions match TRBD2. The CDR3 is made up of 13 amino acids. Per the germline V gene, CDR1 is SGHDT and CDR2 is YYEEEE. V was pared by 3 bases and J by 8 bases, with 3 bases of the junction left unmatched.

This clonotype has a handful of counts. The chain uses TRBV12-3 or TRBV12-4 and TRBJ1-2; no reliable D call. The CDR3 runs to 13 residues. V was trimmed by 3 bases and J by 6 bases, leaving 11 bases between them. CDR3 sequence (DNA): TGTGCCAGCAGTTTGGGTGGGCGGGATGGCTACACCTTC. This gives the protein CASSLGGRDGYTF.

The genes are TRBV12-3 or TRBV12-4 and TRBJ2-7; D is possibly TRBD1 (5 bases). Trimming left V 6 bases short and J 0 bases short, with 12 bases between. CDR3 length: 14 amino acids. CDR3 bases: TGTGCCAGCAGGTCGCAGGGAAGCTCCTACGAGCAGTACTTC. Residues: CASRSQGSSYEQYF.

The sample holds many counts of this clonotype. The CDR3 sequence: CASSTRDQGKMNTEAFF. The CDR3 DNA sequence: TGTGCCAGCAGCACTAGGGATCAGGGAAAAATGAACACTGAAGCTTTCTTT. The chain is built from TRBV7-3 and TRBJ1-1; a possible D gene is TRBD1 (5 bases). CDR1 is SGHTA and CDR2 is FQGTGA in the germline V gene. V was trimmed by 5 bases and J by 0 bases, leaving 19 bases between them. The CDR3 contains 17 residues.

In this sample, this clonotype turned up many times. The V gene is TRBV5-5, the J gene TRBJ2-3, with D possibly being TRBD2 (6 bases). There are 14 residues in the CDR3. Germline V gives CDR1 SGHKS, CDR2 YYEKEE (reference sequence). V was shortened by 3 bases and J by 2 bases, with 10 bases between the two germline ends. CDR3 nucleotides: TGTGCCAGCAGCTCCGAGCGGGTCACAGATACGCAGTATTTT. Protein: CASSSERVTDTQYF.

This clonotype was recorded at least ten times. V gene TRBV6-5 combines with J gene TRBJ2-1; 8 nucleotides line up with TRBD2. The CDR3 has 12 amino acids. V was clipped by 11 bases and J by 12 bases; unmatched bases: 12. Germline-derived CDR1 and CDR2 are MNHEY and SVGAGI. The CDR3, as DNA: TGTGCCTCATCCGGGGGGGGACGGTGGCAGTTCTTC. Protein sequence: CASSGGGRWQFF.

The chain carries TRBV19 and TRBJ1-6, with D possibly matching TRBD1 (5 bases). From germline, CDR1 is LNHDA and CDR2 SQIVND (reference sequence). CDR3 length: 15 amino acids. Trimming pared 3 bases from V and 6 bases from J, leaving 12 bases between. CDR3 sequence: CASSMLGRSNSPLHF. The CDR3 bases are TGTGCCAGTAGTATGCTGGGACGGAGTAATTCACCCCTCCACTTT.